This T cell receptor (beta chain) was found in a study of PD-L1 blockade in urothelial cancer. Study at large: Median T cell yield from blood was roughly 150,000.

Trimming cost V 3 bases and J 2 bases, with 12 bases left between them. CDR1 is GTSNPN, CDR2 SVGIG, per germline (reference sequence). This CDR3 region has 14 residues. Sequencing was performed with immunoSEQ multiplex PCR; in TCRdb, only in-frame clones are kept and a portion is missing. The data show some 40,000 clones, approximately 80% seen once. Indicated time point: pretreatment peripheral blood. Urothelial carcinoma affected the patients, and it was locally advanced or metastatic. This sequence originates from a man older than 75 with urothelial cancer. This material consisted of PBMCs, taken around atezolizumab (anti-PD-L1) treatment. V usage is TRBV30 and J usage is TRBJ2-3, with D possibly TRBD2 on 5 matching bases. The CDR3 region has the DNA TGTGCCTGGAGGGGCGGGTACCCCACAGATACGCAGTATTTT. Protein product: CAWRGGYPTDTQYF.